The next 21 T cell receptor beta chains were all read from a single sample in a study of cytomegalovirus exposure and HLA in healthy donors. Use of 60 Vbeta and 13 Jbeta primers characterized the PCR. Repertoires were generated with immunoSEQ multiplex PCR, while TCRdb's copy carries only in-frame clones and drops some. Counted here are roughly 86,000 clones, 70% to 85% occurring once; the ten biggest clones make up around 8%. What was sequenced was PBMCs. Every receptor here comes from a man aged 60 to 69 in good health and CMV-seronegative.

J is TRBJ1-2 and V is TRBV7-9; 11 nucleotides line up with TRBD1. Germline V gives CDR1 SEHNR, CDR2 FQNEAQ (reference sequence). This CDR3 is 15 amino acids long. The V gene end was trimmed by 3 bases and the J gene end by 8 bases; junction bases not matched to a gene: 8. The CDR3, as DNA: TGTGCCAGCAGCTTCTCCGGGACAGGGGGTCTGGGCTACACCTTC. This encodes CASSFSGTGGLGYTF.

The J gene is TRBJ1-2, the V gene TRBV6-1, with D perhaps matching TRBD1 (5 bases). The germline V gene has CDR1 MNHNS and CDR2 SASEGT. The CDR3 is 13 amino acids. Trimming removed 4 bases from V and 1 base from J, with 7 bases in between. CDR3 amino acids: CASSADSNYGYTF. CDR3 bases: TGTGCCAGCAGTGCTGACAGTAACTATGGCTACACCTTC.

In its sample, this clone was seen once. The rearrangement uses TRBV5-4 and TRBJ2-5, with a weak D call TRBD1 (6 bases). The germline CDR1 and CDR2 sequences are SGHNT and YYREEE (reference sequence). This CDR3 spans 17 amino acids. Trimming removed 0 bases at V and 5 bases at J, with 20 bases between. The CDR3 spells CASSLGGGQGHRETQYF. DNA of the CDR3: TGTGCCAGCAGCTTGGGAGGTGGGCAGGGGCATAGGGAGACCCAGTACTTC.

The V gene is TRBV30, the J gene TRBJ2-5, with a weak D call TRBD1 (5 bases). The J call may be in error: the DNA end matches TRBJ2-7 better. The CDR3 extends over 14 amino acids. Germline-derived CDR1 and CDR2 are GTSNPN and SVGIG (reference sequence). DNA for the CDR3: TGTGCCTGGAGGGTGCAGGGATTAGTAGACGAGCAGTACTTC. Protein sequence: CAWRVQGLVDEQYF.

The J gene is TRBJ1-3, the V gene TRBV10-3; TRBD1 agrees at 8 bases. Germline V gene lookup returns CDR1 ENHRY and CDR2 SYGVKD. The length of the CDR3 is 14 residues. J was trimmed by 3 bases and V by 4 bases; bases with no gene match: 2. Here the CDR3 DNA reads TGTGCCATCAGTGCGGACAGGGATGGAAACACCATATATTTT. Protein product: CAISADRDGNTIYF.

The chain uses TRBV6-5 and TRBJ1-1; D is undetermined. In germline, CDR1 is MNHEY, CDR2 SVGAGI. The CDR3 is 13 amino acids. V was clipped by 4 bases and J by 5 bases, with 11 bases between them. Here the CDR3 DNA reads TGTGCCAGCAGTTTGATAACGGGGACTGAAGCTTTCTTT. Encoded protein: CASSLITGTEAFF.

This rearrangement joins TRBV29-1 to TRBJ1-4; 9 nucleotides agree with TRBD1. With 5 bases clipped from V and 4 bases from J, the junction kept 8 bases outside the gene matches. The CDR3 consists of 15 residues. Germline V lookup: CDR1 SQVTM, CDR2 ANQGSEA. The CDR3 sequence: CSVFNPGQGNEKLFF. The CDR3 DNA follows: TGCAGCGTTTTTAATCCGGGACAGGGTAATGAAAAACTGTTTTTT.

The V call is TRBV29-1, the J call TRBJ2-5, with D possibly TRBD1 on 5 matching bases. The J call may not be correct, given that the DNA end is closer to TRBJ2-7. The CDR3 consists of 11 residues. Germline CDR1 reads SQVTM; CDR2 reads ANQGSEA. CDR3 nucleotide sequence: TGCAGTTTCCAGGGCACCTACGAGCAGTACTTC. Its translation: CSFQGTYEQYF.

This rearrangement joins TRBV5-6 to TRBJ1-1; no firm D call. Trimming pared 0 bases from V and 6 bases from J, leaving 21 bases between. Germline CDR1 and CDR2: SGHDT and YYEEEE. The CDR3 contains 17 residues. The CDR3 nucleotides are TGTGCCAGCAGCTTGGATCGTTGGCGGACTTCATCATCTGAAGCTTTCTTT. Its protein product is CASSLDRWRTSSSEAFF.

On this clone: The same CDR3 can be traced to other DNA sequences in this sample. This chain uses TRBV7-6 with TRBJ1-1, with D perhaps TRBD1 (6 bases). V lost 5 bases to trimming and J lost 0 bases, with 10 bases between them. The CDR3 runs 14 residues. Germline CDR1 is SGHVS and CDR2 is FNYEAQ. CDR3 loop: CASSPTGLNTEAFF. CDR3 nucleotide sequence: TGTGCCAGCAGCCCCACAGGGTTGAACACTGAAGCTTTCTTT.

This clone was picked up a small number of times. The chain joins TRBV6-1 to TRBJ2-3; no reliable D call. This CDR3 region has 13 residues. Germline assignment: CDR1 MNHNS and CDR2 SASEGT. V gave up 6 bases and J gave up 4 bases, with 11 bases separating them. CDR3 coding DNA: TGTGCCAGCAGCCAACAGATTGCAGATACGCAGTATTTT. It specifies CASSQQIADTQYF.

A few counts support this clone. This sequence joins TRBV5-1 and TRBJ1-2; 8 bases agree with TRBD1. Trimming at V came to 2 bases and at J to 6 bases, leaving 6 bases not matched to a gene. The germline gives CDR1 SGHRS, CDR2 YFSETQ. CDR3 size: 14 residues. CDR3 sequence: CASSLGQGTDGYTF. CDR3 DNA sequence: TGCGCCAGCAGCTTAGGACAGGGTACGGATGGCTACACCTTC.

V usage is TRBV6-1 and J usage is TRBJ2-7, with 8 bases aligning to TRBD1. This CDR3 is built from 15 residues. Germline loops: CDR1 MNHNS, CDR2 SASEGT. The V segment lost 1 base and the J segment 4 bases; nucleotides outside the gene matches: 6. DNA for the CDR3: TGTGCCAGCAGTGAAGTTCCAGGGGGCTTTTACGAGCAGTACTTC. It codes for CASSEVPGGFYEQYF.

This sequence joins TRBV5-1 and TRBJ2-7; 9 positions agree with TRBD2. The CDR3 covers 15 residues. Germline-derived CDR1 and CDR2 are SGHRS and YFSETQ. The V segment lost 0 bases and the J segment 2 bases; nucleotides outside the gene matches: 3. Written as DNA, the CDR3 is TGCGCCAGCAGCTTGGGACTAGCGGACCCCTACGAGCAGTACTTC. Its protein product is CASSLGLADPYEQYF.

This clone occurred a few times. The genes are TRBV9 and TRBJ2-1, with 9 bases lining up with TRBD2. The V gene's germline CDR1 is SGDLS and CDR2 YYNGEE. This CDR3 comprises 16 residues. V shed 3 bases, J shed 4 bases, and the junction held 8 bases outside the gene matches. CDR3 DNA sequence: TGTGCCAGCAGCGCCAAAAGTAGCGGGAGTTACAATGAGCAGTTCTTC. As protein: CASSAKSSGSYNEQFF.

This CDR3 is CASSSPYGTGTYEQYF. The DNA for the CDR3 is TGTGCCAGCAGTTCCCCCTACGGGACAGGGACCTACGAGCAGTACTTC. This chain uses TRBV28 with TRBJ2-7; 9 bases line up with TRBD1. The CDR3 spans 16 residues. Germline CDR1 is MDHEN and CDR2 is SYDVKM. The ends lost 4 bases at V and 2 bases at J; junction bases unmatched: 9.

This clone was seen a few times. V gene TRBV6-1 combines with J gene TRBJ1-5; D is unclear. The length of the CDR3 is 10 residues. From germline, CDR1 is MNHNS and CDR2 SASEGT. Trimming left V 8 bases short and J 6 bases short, with 5 bases between. The CDR3: CASLSQPQHF. CDR3 coding DNA: TGTGCCAGCCTTAGTCAGCCCCAGCATTTT.

Notes on this clone: Other DNA sequences of this sample code for an identical CDR3. The CDR3 nucleotides are TGTGCCAGCAGCCTAACAGAGAACACTGAAGCTTTCTTT. Translated: CASSLTENTEAFF. The V gene is TRBV7-6, the J gene TRBJ1-1; D gene ambiguous. Trimming cost V 5 bases and J 1 base, with 8 bases left between them. CDR3 length equals 13 residues. Germline lookup yields CDR1 SGHVS and CDR2 FNYEAQ.

The rearrangement uses TRBV30 and TRBJ1-6; weak D call: TRBD1 (5 bases). Trimming removed 7 bases at V and 5 bases at J, with 12 bases between. In germline, CDR1 is GTSNPN, CDR2 SVGIG (reference sequence). The CDR3 runs to 13 residues. The CDR3 DNA reads as TGTGCCTCGAGAGACAGACATAATTCACCCCTCCACTTT. Encoded protein: CASRDRHNSPLHF.

In nucleotides, the CDR3 is TGCAGCGTTAACAGCCAAGAGACCCAGTACTTC. Protein: CSVNSQETQYF. The chain joins TRBV29-1 to TRBJ2-5; D unclear. This CDR3 comprises 11 residues. Germline loops: CDR1 SQVTM, CDR2 ANQGSEA. The V end was cut by 5 bases, the J end by 1 base, with 5 bases between.

The CDR3 spells CASSFSDGTYEQYF. In nucleotides, the CDR3 is TGTGCCAGCAGTTTCTCAGACGGGACCTACGAGCAGTACTTC. The chain has TRBV28 and TRBJ2-7, with D possibly being TRBD2 (5 bases). CDR1 and CDR2 from the germline V gene are MDHEN and SYDVKM. The CDR3 length is 14 residues. V lost 3 bases and J lost 2, with 11 bases in between.